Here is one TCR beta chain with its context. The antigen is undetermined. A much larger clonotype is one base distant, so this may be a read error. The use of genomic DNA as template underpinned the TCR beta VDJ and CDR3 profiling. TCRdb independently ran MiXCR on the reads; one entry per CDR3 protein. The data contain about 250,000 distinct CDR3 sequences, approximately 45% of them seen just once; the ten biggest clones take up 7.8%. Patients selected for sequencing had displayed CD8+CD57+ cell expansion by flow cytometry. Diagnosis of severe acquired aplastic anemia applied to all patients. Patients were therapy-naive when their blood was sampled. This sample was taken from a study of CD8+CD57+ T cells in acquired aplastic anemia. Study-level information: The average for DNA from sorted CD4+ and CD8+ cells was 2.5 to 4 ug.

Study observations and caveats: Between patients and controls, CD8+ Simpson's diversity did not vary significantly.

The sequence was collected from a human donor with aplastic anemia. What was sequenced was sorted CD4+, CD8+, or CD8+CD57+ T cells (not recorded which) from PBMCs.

The CDR3: CASRAGTGTCEQYF. The CDR3, as DNA: TGTGCCAGCAGGGCCGGGACAGGAACCTGCGAGCAGTACTTC. This chain uses TRBV6-1 with TRBJ2-7; TRBD1 agrees at 8 bases. The V gene's germline CDR1 is MNHNS and CDR2 SASEGT. V was pared by 6 bases and J by 6 bases, with 10 bases of the junction left unmatched. This CDR3 region has 14 residues.